The clone carrying this T cell receptor beta chain was picked up one time. TEMRA cells were FACS-enriched, and CD8+ and CD4+ T cells were isolated negatively. cDNA came from roughly 0.53 to 1 ug RNA primed by random hexamers. immunoSEQ multiplex PCR amplified TCR beta CDR3 across 54 Vbeta, 13 Jbeta. TCRdb re-derived calls from the immunoSEQ multiplex PCR reads in MiXCR, one entry per CDR3 protein. There are fewer than 250,000 distinct CDR3 sequences in the sample; roughly 92% occur only once, and roughly 0.15% lies in the top ten. This sample was taken from a study of CD8 T cells in Susac syndrome. The V gene end was trimmed by 0 bases and the J gene end by 8 bases; junction bases not matched to a gene: 10. CDR3 length equals 16 residues. The germline V gene has CDR1 SGHRS and CDR2 YFSETQ.

The origin of this receptor is a human donor with multiple sclerosis. Sample: CD8+ T cells from PBMCs. The chain carries TRBV5-1 and TRBJ2-1; 8 bases line up with TRBD1. For the CDR3, the DNA is TGCGCCAGCAGCTTGGTAAAGACAGGGGTTAACGATGAGCAGTTCTTC. Translating gives CASSLVKTGVNDEQFF.